This T cell receptor (beta chain) emerged from a study of shared clonotypes between healthy human individuals. The table came from immunoSEQ multiplex PCR; TCRdb's copy has only in-frame clones and leaves some out. Of over 95,000 clones in the sample, roughly 70% were seen once. By proportion, this clone is medium-sized. Its antigen remains unknown. General observations from the study: Memory subsets generally showed smaller estimated richness than naive subsets did.

The donors, all of them Caucasian adults, lived in Nashville, Tennessee. CDR3 size: 16 residues. Looked up from germline, CDR1 is SNHLY and CDR2 is FYNNEI. J was trimmed by 7 bases and V by 7 bases; bases with no gene match: 15. This TCR came from a woman under 40 in good health. This chain links TRBV2 with TRBJ2-7, with 11 bases identical to TRBD2. The sample taken for sequencing was memory CD8+ T cells sorted from blood. Regarding subset: CD45RO+ cells pooled with CCR7-negative TemRA cells. This CDR3 is CASTQFSGRARWEQYF. CDR3 bases: TGTGCCAGCACTCAATTTAGCGGGAGGGCCCGGTGGGAGCAGTACTTC.